This TCR beta chain was sequenced in a study of response to subunit inactivated influenza vaccine listed by TCRdb under 2018. A note on the overall study: The study used deep quantitative T cell receptor repertoire profiling to track responses to a trivalent subunit inactivated influenza vaccine.

Of note for this clonotype: Its antigen is not yet known. Base quality data are lacking; no much larger clone is found one base away.

Overall results and qualifications from the work: The authors suggested that each seasonal influenza vaccination may recruit only a limited number of new T cells.

Libraries came from RT-PCR. Sequencer: Illumina HiSeq 2500. TCRdb reanalyzed the raw reads on its own, using fastp at Q25 for trimming and MiXCR for clone calling, and kept in-frame beta chains. When rows share a CDR3 protein, they turn into one entry using the most common DNA and genes. Within this sample are approximately 530,000 distinct CDR3 sequences, with about 7.6% of them counted one time only. Of the sample, under 15% falls within the top ten clones. Cut back by 3 bases and 2 bases, the V and J ends lie 8 bases apart. In the germline V gene, CDR1 corresponds to SGHDT and CDR2 to YYEEEE. The CDR3, from cysteine to phenylalanine, totals 13 residues. Only CDR3 DNA is held: 39 bases, read in frame from base 1.

This TCR derives from a man aged 50-75 years who received an inactivated influenza vaccine. Donor details come from another sample of the same person, matched by shared clones. The rearrangement joined TRBV5-6 to TRBJ2-5; the D gene cannot be named for sure. This specimen consisted of PBMCs from blood, obtained less than 30 months after vaccination. The DNA reads TGTGCCAGCAGCTGGGAAGTTCAAGAGACCCAGTACTTC. Translated, this gives CASSWEVQETQYF. Beyond the CDR3, the reference TRBV5-6 and TRBJ2-5 genes provide the residues; the full variable domain reads: DAGVTQSPTHLIKTRGQQVTLRCSPKSGHDTVSWYQQALGQGPQFIFQYYEEEERQRGNFPDRFSGHQFPNYSSELNVNALLLGDSALYLCASSWEVQETQYFGPGTRLLVL.